This T cell receptor (beta chain) is from a study of blood T cell repertoires in COVID-19. Turning to the study itself: Sample material is recorded as cDNA or gDNA derived from T cells, B-cell-depleted T cells, or PBMCs.

In its sample, this clone was seen a few times. Per the original methods: Cell counts per sample came from amplifying reference gene primers. Sequenced by immunoSEQ multiplex PCR; TCRdb stores in-frame clones only, minus some. From that table come the V and J calls and clone size; the DNA was used to work out D and trimming. This table has 200,000 to 300,000 clones, around nine tenths appearing once. V lost 5 bases and J 6 bases, leaving 10 bases between the germline ends. There are 12 residues in the CDR3. Germline CDR1 and CDR2: SEHNR and FQNEAQ (reference sequence). The chain joins TRBV7-9 to TRBJ1-1, with D unclear. The clonotype was recovered from an older woman with COVID-19, enrolled during active disease. Input material: peripheral blood. CDR3 residues: CASSTDWAEAFF. The CDR3 DNA reads TGTGCCAGCAGCACGGACTGGGCTGAAGCTTTCTTT.